This entry is about one T cell receptor beta chain. This sample is part of a study of blood T cell repertoires in COVID-19. Trimming took off 2 bases at V and 6 bases at J, with 14 bases between the two ends. The germline V gene encodes CDR1 SEHNR and CDR2 FQNEAQ (reference sequence). This CDR3 is built from 14 residues. Per the authors' pipeline: Amplification with reference gene primers provided the estimates of nucleated cell counts. Generated by immunoSEQ multiplex PCR, the TCRdb table keeps only in-frame clones and is missing some. V, J and clone size were drawn from that table, and D and trimming were deduced from the DNA. The sample has around 130,000 clones; roughly 89% are singletons.

The receptor was isolated from a man aged 45-65 years with active or convalescent COVID-19. V gene TRBV7-9 combines with J gene TRBJ2-7, with a possible D match to TRBD1 (5 bases). Input material: peripheral blood. CDR3 in amino acids: CASSLTDPTGEQYF. The DNA of the CDR3 is TGTGCCAGCAGCTTAACCGATCCTACAGGCGAGCAGTACTTC.